The clone carrying this T cell receptor beta chain turned up a few times. Its matching antigen is unknown. This sample is drawn from a study of T-cell reconstitution after alpha-beta-depleted transplantation in children. Study-wide findings and caveats: Recipient T cells and thymic progenitors that survived were the source of the high TCRbeta diversity seen at day 60 in some patients. Hyperexpanded clones declined; after one year, newly produced T cells mostly supplied diversity. The study reportedly traced alpha-beta T cells about two months after transplant to several hundred expanded graft clones.

The TCRbeta library incorporated unique molecular identifiers. TCRdb re-analysed the PCR reads in MiXCR, keeping a single row per CDR3 protein. The sample records approximately 230,000 distinct CDR3 sequences, about 25% being singletons. Trimming removed 2 bases from V and 0 bases from J; junction bases left unmatched: 11. From germline, CDR1 is SGHAT and CDR2 FQNNGV. The CDR3 is 19 residues long. The rearrangement links TRBV11-2 to TRBJ1-1; 11 bases are shared with TRBD1. This TCR was sampled from a girl aged 2-10 years with Fanconi anemia, due to receive a stem cell transplant. Here the sequenced sample was PBMCs, taken before TCRalphabeta/CD19-depleted stem cell transplant. CDR3 sequence (DNA): TGTGCCAGCAGCTTATTACCCGGACAGGGGGCGCCGATGAACACTGAAGCTTTCTTT. It translates to CASSLLPGQGAPMNTEAFF. The whole variable domain, filled in from reference TRBV11-2 and TRBJ1-1, reads EAGVAQSPRYKIIEKRQSVAFWCNPISGHATLYWYQQILGQGPKLLIQFQNNGVVDDSQLPKDRFSAERLKGVDSTLKIQPAKLEDSAVYLCASSLLPGQGAPMNTEAFFGQGTRLTVV.